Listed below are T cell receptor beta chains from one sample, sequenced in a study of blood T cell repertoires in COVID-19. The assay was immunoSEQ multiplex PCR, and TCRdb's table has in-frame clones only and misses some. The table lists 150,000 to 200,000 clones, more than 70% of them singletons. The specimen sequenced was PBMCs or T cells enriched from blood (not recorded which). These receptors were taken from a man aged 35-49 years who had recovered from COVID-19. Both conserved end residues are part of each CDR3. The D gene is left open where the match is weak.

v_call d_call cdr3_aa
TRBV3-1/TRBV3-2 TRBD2 CASSLGLAGTDTQYF
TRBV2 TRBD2 CASSETSGGTGELFF
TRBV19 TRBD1 CASTRQGGDGNQPQHF
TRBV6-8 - CASSYSEQKNTEAFF
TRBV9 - CASSGETRRGTQYF
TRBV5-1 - CASSLGPRGPNSPLHF
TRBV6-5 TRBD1 CASRGTGTGNTEAFF
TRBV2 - CASSVDTGTDTQYF
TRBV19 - CASSPQTGHQPQHF
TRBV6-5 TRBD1 CASSYATGGADTQYF
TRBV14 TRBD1 CASSRRQGINYGYTF
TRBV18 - CASSPPGRGWAFF
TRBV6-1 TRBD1 CASSEKGARDYGYTF
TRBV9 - CASSVENGGRYNEQFF
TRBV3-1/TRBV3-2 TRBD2 CASSQDLGSGGANTDTQYF
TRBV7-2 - CASSDDTYTEAFF
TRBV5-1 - CASSGGTPGTDTQYF
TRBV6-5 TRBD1 CASSRTGTVAFF
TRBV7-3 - CASSLEGYTQYF
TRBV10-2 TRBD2 CASSVLAGGRDTQYF
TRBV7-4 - CASTQKCYGYTF
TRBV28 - CASTDGPGGGYTF
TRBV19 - CASSIDRMGQLFF
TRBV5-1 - CASSLGGYYGYTF
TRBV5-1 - CASSLGQSEAFF
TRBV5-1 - CASSSLQGLGTEAFF
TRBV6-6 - CASSPRGVQGGALGYTF
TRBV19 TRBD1 CASSTYRGRRQPQHF
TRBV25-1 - CASSLANYGYTF
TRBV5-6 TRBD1 CASSLDRGHIQYF
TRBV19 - CASRPGHGESTF
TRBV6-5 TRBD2 CASEENSGTYEQYF
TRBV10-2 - CASSESAVIETQYF
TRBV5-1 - CASSLTGEANEKLFF
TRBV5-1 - CASSPQSGISLNTEAFF
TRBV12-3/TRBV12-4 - CASSLNILEGQFF
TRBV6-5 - CASRRGLDFYEQYF
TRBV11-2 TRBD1 CASSLVPGGHGYTF
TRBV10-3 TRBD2 CAIAQTSGLNEQYF
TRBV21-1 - CASSKGIMGTRPRGQMNTEAFF
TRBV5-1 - CASSPYPGAGNTGELFF
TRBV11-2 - CASSLGAKNTGELFF
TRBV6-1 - CASSEGGHPVYGYTF
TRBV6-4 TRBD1 CASSDSRQGGDTQYF
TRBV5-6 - CASSLGSSGANVLTF
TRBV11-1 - CASSYGTARDTQYF
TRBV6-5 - CASSYGRGPGTEAFF
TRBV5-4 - CASSLQAGQQRNTIYF
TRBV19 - CASSPPGTDTQYF
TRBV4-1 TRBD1 CASSRTGPPLHF
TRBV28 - CASSTITSPHNEQFF
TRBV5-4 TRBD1 CASPPGQGAQSRTDTQYF
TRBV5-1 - CASSEGAGVNNEQFF
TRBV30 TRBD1 CAWSVHWDREYTEAFF